The sequence of this TCR beta chain was determined in a study of T cells in Graves' hyperthyroidism and ophthalmopathy (dated by TCRdb to about 2019). Looking at the study overall: TCR V-J signatures able to tell the groups apart were searched for in a discovery cohort of 95 to 100 patients, of whom under 45 had Graves' ophthalmopathy and roughly 58 had stable Graves' hyperthyroidism. Prospective prediction of ophthalmopathy was tested in an independent validation cohort of fewer than 20 hyperthyroidism patients and 17 patients who later progressed to ophthalmopathy. For training and testing, the 80 to 100 patients in the discovery cohort were randomly divided in a 7:3 ratio. In more than 5 Graves' hyperthyroidism patients, the study also compared T-cell repertoires from thyroid tissue with T-cell repertoires from blood. Once sampling was done, hyperthyroidism patients were given methimazole at a starting dose of 30 mg daily, whereas ophthalmopathy patients were given high-dose intravenous methylprednisolone. TCR Vbeta CDR3 sequencing of approximately 140 peripheral blood samples (roughly 41 ophthalmopathy, 75 hyperthyroidism and around 17 progressor patients) is reported in the paper. The paper's findings and limits, for the study overall: During validation, the model predicted progression to ophthalmopathy a median of roughly 7.1 months ahead of onset, with roughly 65% sensitivity and about 72% specificity. Blood samples also contained most of the expanded thyroid clonotypes (frequency above 0.001), which suggests that blood repertoires may reflect thyroid immune responses. No statistical method was used to set the sample size in advance, and investigators knew the group allocation. A 13 V-J signature model separated ophthalmopathy from stable hyperthyroidism, with just over 85% sensitivity and roughly 84% specificity in cross-validation and 80%/75% in testing.

The study excluded patients with uncontrolled infections, other autoimmune diseases, pregnancy or lactation. Diagnoses relied on clinical symptoms, serum thyroxine and TRAb, thyroid ultrasound and orbital computed tomography. Total RNA was extracted using Trizol reagent, and RNA quality was assessed on an Agilent 2100 Bioanalyzer. As for this clonotype: Its antigen is still unknown. The junction differs from germline at one of its ends, possibly a read error.

CDR1 and CDR2, looked up from the germline V gene, are MGHDK and SYGVNS. The CDR3 measures 16 amino acids from cysteine to phenylalanine. Only the CDR3 part of the read is kept: 48 bases, read in frame from the first base. The TCR beta CDR3 regions were amplified from the RNA transcripts. For the first round of RT-PCR on the TCR CDR3, the HTBI primer set was used together with the Qiagen OneStep RT-PCR kit. The libraries were constructed in a second round of multiplex PCR and then size-selected and purified. Paired-end sequencing of the libraries was performed with 100 bp reads on an Illumina HiSeq2000. Regarding the original processing steps: SOAPnuke was used to process the raw data, removing reads that contained adapters or uncalled bases, had a mean Phred below 15, or lacked an exact match to the constant primer or identifier. COPE v1.2.5 was used to merge the high-quality paired reads, and each unique nucleotide sequence was defined as a clonotype. Clonotypes were aligned to IMGT TRBV, TRBD and TRBJ reference segments using MiTCR v1.1. The analysis was restricted to V-J combinations with a frequency above 0.0001, which together covered just over 99% of the repertoires. A TCS score was defined as the ratio of F50 (clonal expansion) to E x V (chaos), with BLOSUM62-based TCRdist applied between CDR3 peptides within each V-J. Welch's t-statistics and random forest reduced 500 to 550 V-J features to roughly 13, which were used in a naive Bayes classifier (R e1071). Thyroid-blood repertoire similarity was quantified with the Morisita-Horn index. The raw public data were reprocessed by TCRdb itself: fastp quality trimming at Q25, MiXCR clonotype calling, in-frame beta chains only. Rows are combined by CDR3 protein, so each entry shows the most common genes and DNA. The authors' filters were not applied to this entry. Across this sample there are about 660,000 distinct CDR3 sequences, with roughly 45% seen only once. The top ten constitute roughly 7.2% of the sample.

The TCR sequence derives from an adult man with Graves' disease, either hyperthyroidism or ophthalmopathy (not recorded which). Rearrangement joined TRBV25-1 to TRBJ1-6; 7 of the junction bases match TRBD1. The sample consisted of peripheral blood or thyroid tissue (not recorded which). For the CDR3, the sequence is CASSQDRAAYNSPLHF. The sequenced DNA is TGCGCCAGCAGCCAAGACAGGGCAGCCTATAATTCACCCCTCCACTTT.